These 26 T cell receptor beta chains came from one sample sequenced in a study of T cells in Graves' hyperthyroidism and ophthalmopathy. Researchers took RNA transcripts and amplified the TCR beta CDR3 regions from them. First-round RT-PCR with HTBI primers amplified the TCR CDR3 region. TCRdb reanalysed the multiplex PCR reads using MiXCR and keeps one entry per CDR3 protein. The sample contains about 59,000 distinct CDR3 sequences, approximately 53% of which appear only once. Sample: blood. The receptors here all came from a woman aged 55-69 years with Graves' ophthalmopathy.

This clonotype was found many times. This chain links TRBV20-1 with TRBJ2-4; D is perhaps TRBD1 or TRBD2 (6 bases each). V lost 2 bases and J lost 1, with 18 bases in between. CDR1 is DFQATT and CDR2 is SNEGSKA in the germline V gene (reference sequence). CDR3 length equals 17 residues. This CDR3 is CSARPRGLADAKNIQYF. CDR3 DNA: TGCAGTGCTAGACCCCGGGGGCTAGCAGACGCCAAAAACATTCAGTACTTC.

This sequence joins TRBV20-1 and TRBJ2-7; D is perhaps TRBD2 (6 bases). Germline CDR1 and CDR2: DFQATT and SNEGSKA (reference sequence). The CDR3 runs 15 residues. Trimming left V 1 base short and J 5 bases short, with 18 bases between. Here the CDR3 reads CSARGGKLARDEQYF. For the CDR3, the DNA is TGCAGTGCTAGAGGGGGGAAGCTAGCGAGGGACGAGCAGTACTTC.

This clonotype appeared many times. The chain is built from TRBV28 and TRBJ2-1; D is unresolved. The V gene's germline CDR1 is MDHEN and CDR2 SYDVKM. This CDR3 region has 13 residues. With 4 bases removed from V and 6 bases from J, the gap between germline ends came to 10 bases. The chain's CDR3 is CASSSTVGNEQFF. CDR3 bases: TGTGCCAGCAGTTCAACAGTAGGCAATGAGCAGTTCTTC.

This clonotype was seen many times. The V gene is TRBV2, the J gene TRBJ1-1; TRBD1 might be the D (6 bases). The V end was cut by 6 bases, the J end by 9 bases, with 17 bases between. This CDR3 region has 13 residues. Germline lookup yields CDR1 SNHLY and CDR2 FYNNEI. This chain's CDR3 is CASSVTGRDQAFF. The CDR3 DNA is TGTGCCAGCAGCGTGACAGGCCGGGATCAAGCTTTCTTT.

This clonotype was seen repeatedly, ten times or more. The CDR3 spells CASSLEAGLRNSPLHF. CDR3 nucleotides: TGCGCCAGCAGCTTGGAGGCGGGACTCCGTAATTCACCCCTCCACTTT. The rearrangement joins TRBV5-1 to TRBJ1-6, with D possibly matching TRBD1 (5 bases). V dropped 0 bases and J dropped 6 bases, with 13 bases sitting between them. Per the germline V gene, CDR1 is SGHRS and CDR2 is YFSETQ. This CDR3 contains 16 residues.

This clonotype came up many times. The chain has TRBV10-1 and TRBJ2-2; D possibly corresponds to TRBD1 (6 bases). CDR1 is WNHNN and CDR2 is SYGVQD in the germline V gene (reference sequence). V was clipped by 5 bases and J by 5 bases, with 9 bases between them. The CDR3 covers 13 residues. The DNA for the CDR3 is TGCGCCAGCAGTCCCAGGGGAACCGGGGAGCTGTTTTTT. Translating it yields CASSPRGTGELFF.

Within the sample, this clonotype is medium-sized. The chain couples TRBV20-1 to TRBJ1-2; D gene ambiguous. Trimming took off 5 bases at V and 2 bases at J, with 6 bases between the two ends. The CDR3 has 11 residues. Per germline, CDR1 DFQATT and CDR2 SNEGSKA (reference sequence). The CDR3 DNA reads as TGCAGTGCTCTGTTAAACTATGGCTACACCTTC. Translated: CSALLNYGYTF.

This clonotype has only one observation. The V and J genes are TRBV15 and TRBJ2-2; D is unclear. V lost 1 base and J 12 bases, leaving 15 bases between the germline ends. Germline V lookup: CDR1 LNHNV, CDR2 YYDKDF (reference sequence). The CDR3 contains 14 residues. The CDR3 DNA follows: TGTGCCACCAGCAGAGCGCAAGGGCCAAGGCAGCTGTTTTTT. The encoded protein is CATSRAQGPRQLFF. Complete variable domain (other parts from reference TRBV15 and TRBJ2-2): DAMVIQNPRYQVTQFGKPVTLSCSQTLNHNVMYWYQQKSSQAPKLLFHYYDKDFNNEADTPDNFQSRRPNTSFCFLDIRSPGLGDTAMYLCATSRAQGPRQLFFGEGSRLTVL.

The genes are TRBV6-1 and TRBJ2-7, with D unresolved. V was cut by 8 bases and J by 2 bases, with 13 bases left in between. The length of the CDR3 is 13 residues. The germline V gene has CDR1 MNHNS and CDR2 SASEGT. In DNA form, the CDR3 reads TGTGCCAGCCCGCGTAACGGACCCTACGAGCAGTACTTC. Amino acids: CASPRNGPYEQYF.

The chain uses TRBV6-6 and TRBJ2-5; 7 bases fit TRBD2. Germline V CDR1 and CDR2: MNHNY, SVGAGI (reference sequence). CDR3 size: 16 residues. After removal of 2 bases from V and 3 bases from J, the junction contained 9 bases not matched to a gene. The CDR3 is CASSYGSGREKETQYF. CDR3 nucleotides: TGTGCCAGCAGTTACGGTTCAGGGAGGGAAAAAGAGACCCAGTACTTC.

This clonotype has at least ten counts. The V call is TRBV2, the J call TRBJ1-4, with D possibly being TRBD1 (6 bases). The CDR3 loop spans 12 amino acids. Trimming took off 8 bases at V and 7 bases at J, with 11 bases between the two ends. Germline V gene sequence: CDR1 SNHLY, CDR2 FYNNEI. The CDR3: CASGGLSEKLFF. In nucleotides, the CDR3 is TGTGCCAGCGGGGGCCTGAGTGAAAAACTGTTTTTT.

CDR3 region: CASSPQELGGAGEQYF. The CDR3 nucleotides are TGTGCCAGCAGCCCCCAGGAGCTCGGGGGGGCCGGCGAGCAGTACTTC. The chain employs TRBV6-1 and TRBJ2-7; TRBD2 matches 8 bases. Germline CDR1 reads MNHNS; CDR2 reads SASEGT. The CDR3 consists of 16 residues. V lost 6 bases to trimming and J lost 6 bases; unmatched junction nucleotides: 16.

This clonotype was found a few times. The chain links TRBV20-1 to TRBJ2-1; D is unresolved. Per germline, CDR1 DFQATT and CDR2 SNEGSKA (reference sequence). The CDR3 spans 11 residues. V was cut by 1 base and J by 9 bases, with 7 bases left in between. CDR3 bases: TGCAGTGCTAGAGCCCGCACTGAGCAGTTCTTC. This encodes CSARARTEQFF.

This clonotype showed up many times. Since a much larger clone is just one base distant, this may be a read error. The chain couples TRBV5-8 to TRBJ2-3, with a possible D match to TRBD2 (5 bases). The CDR3 has 16 amino acids. Germline V gene lookup returns CDR1 SGHTS and CDR2 YDEGEE. V was pared by 0 bases and J by 5 bases, with 16 bases between. CDR3: CASSLERSRDVDTQYF. DNA for the CDR3: TGTGCCAGCAGCTTGGAGCGGAGCCGTGATGTAGATACGCAGTATTTT.

The chain is built from TRBV25-1 and TRBJ2-2, with D possibly TRBD1 on 5 matching bases. The CDR3 runs 16 residues. Trimming pared 8 bases from V and 2 bases from J, leaving 18 bases between. Germline V gives CDR1 MGHDK, CDR2 SYGVNS. This chain's CDR3 is CASETVTDGNTGELFF. DNA of the CDR3: TGTGCCAGCGAGACAGTGACTGACGGCAACACCGGGGAGCTGTTTTTT.

At least ten counts were recorded for this clonotype. The rearrangement links TRBV7-9 to TRBJ2-1; D is ambiguous. V shed 1 base and J shed 4 bases, with 8 bases lying between them. Germline loops: CDR1 SEHNR, CDR2 FQNEAQ (reference sequence). The CDR3 totals 14 residues. DNA of the CDR3: TGTGCCAGCAGCTTAGAATGGCGATACAATGAGCAGTTCTTC. Protein sequence: CASSLEWRYNEQFF.

Remarks on this clonotype: One end of the junction does not line up with germline, which may come from a read error. The V gene is TRBV27, the J gene TRBJ2-2, with 9 nucleotides matching TRBD2. The germline CDR1 and CDR2 sequences are MNHEY and SMNVEV (reference sequence). The CDR3 extends over 15 amino acids. Here the CDR3 reads CASSFGTSNTEELFF. CDR3 DNA sequence: TGTGCCAGCAGTTTTGGGACTAGCAACACCGAGGAGCTGTTTTTT.

This clonotype is medium-sized in the sample. The J gene is TRBJ1-6, the V gene TRBV20-1, with no clear D. CDR3 length: 11 amino acids. CDR1 DFQATT and CDR2 SNEGSKA come from the germline V gene (reference sequence). Trimming stripped 3 bases from V and 10 bases from J, with 7 bases between. The DNA of the CDR3 is TGCAGTGCTAGGGGTACCTCACCCCTCCACTTT. Amino acid sequence: CSARGTSPLHF.

V is TRBV29-1 and J is TRBJ2-3; no firm D call. Germline V gene lookup returns CDR1 SQVTM and CDR2 ANQGSEA. The CDR3 length is 14 residues. The V end was cut by 7 bases, the J end by 0 bases, with 14 bases between. CDR3 sequence: CSARPGPSTDTQYF. CDR3 DNA sequence: TGCAGCGCCCGACCGGGTCCCAGCACAGATACGCAGTATTTT.

Judged by abundance, this clonotype is medium-sized. In nucleotides, the CDR3 is TGTGCCAGCAACACAGGGCTAACTCAGCCCCAGCATTTT. This sequence encodes CASNTGLTQPQHF. The chain carries TRBV2 and TRBJ1-5, with a tentative D call TRBD1 (6 bases). The CDR3 contains 13 residues. V was clipped by 7 bases and J by 6 bases, with 13 bases between them. Germline CDR1 is SNHLY and CDR2 is FYNNEI.

This clonotype was seen many times. This chain links TRBV12-3 or TRBV12-4 with TRBJ2-1, with TRBD2 matching 8 bases. The CDR3 loop spans 13 amino acids. The V and J ends lost 6 bases and 8 bases, in that order; junction bases with no gene match: 6. The CDR3 protein is CASSWTGGDEQFF. CDR3 sequence (DNA): TGTGCCAGCAGCTGGACGGGAGGGGATGAGCAGTTCTTC.

As for this clonotype: A junction boundary mismatches the germline segment, possibly from a read error. The chain carries TRBV12-3 or TRBV12-4 and TRBJ2-3; D perhaps matches TRBD2 (7 bases). The CDR3 consists of 14 residues. CDR3 residues: CAGSWGGGTDTQYF. The CDR3 DNA is TGTGCCGGCAGTTGGGGGGGCGGCACAGATACGCAGTATTTT.

This clonotype was counted at least ten times. The V gene is TRBV11-1, the J gene TRBJ2-5, with TRBD2 matching 12 bases. V trimming: 5 bases; J trimming: 2 bases; junction bases outside the gene matches: 9. The CDR3 contains 17 residues. CDR1 SGHAT and CDR2 FQDESV come from the germline V gene (reference sequence). The CDR3: CASSLLRTSGKQETQYF. The CDR3 coding sequence is TGTGCCAGCAGCCTATTGAGGACTAGCGGGAAACAAGAGACCCAGTACTTC.

This clonotype was observed at least ten times. The V and J genes are TRBV12-3 or TRBV12-4 and TRBJ1-1, with TRBD1 as a possible D gene (5 bases). The CDR3 has 15 amino acids. Trimming took off 3 bases at V and 2 bases at J, with 13 bases between the two ends. In nucleotides, the CDR3 is TGTGCCAGCAGTTTTTTTGACCAGGGAAACACTGAAGCTTTCTTT. Protein sequence: CASSFFDQGNTEAFF.

The V gene is TRBV6-5, the J gene TRBJ2-5; 10 nucleotides align to TRBD2. The CDR3 extends over 12 amino acids. V trimming: 6 bases; J trimming: 8 bases; junction bases outside the gene matches: 3. Germline V lookup: CDR1 MNHEY, CDR2 SVGAGI. CDR3 coding DNA: TGTGCCAGCAGAAAACTAGCGGGAACCCAGTACTTC. Protein sequence: CASRKLAGTQYF.

This clonotype was detected ten times or more. The chain recombines TRBV7-9 with TRBJ2-3, with 8 bases identical to TRBD2. The junction had 7 bases not matched to a gene; V was cut back by 5 bases and J by 6 bases. The germline V gene encodes CDR1 SEHNR and CDR2 FQNEAQ (reference sequence). The CDR3 is 14 amino acids. The CDR3 bases are TGTGCCAGCAGCAAAGGACTAGCTGGGGATACGCAGTATTTT. It translates to CASSKGLAGDTQYF. Drawing the rest from reference TRBV7-9 and TRBJ2-3, the complete variable domain is DTGVSQNPRHKITKRGQNVTFRCDPISEHNRLYWYRQTLGQGPEFLTYFQNEAQLEKSRLLSDRFSAERPKGSFSTLEIQRTEQGDSAMYLCASSKGLAGDTQYFGPGTRLTVL.